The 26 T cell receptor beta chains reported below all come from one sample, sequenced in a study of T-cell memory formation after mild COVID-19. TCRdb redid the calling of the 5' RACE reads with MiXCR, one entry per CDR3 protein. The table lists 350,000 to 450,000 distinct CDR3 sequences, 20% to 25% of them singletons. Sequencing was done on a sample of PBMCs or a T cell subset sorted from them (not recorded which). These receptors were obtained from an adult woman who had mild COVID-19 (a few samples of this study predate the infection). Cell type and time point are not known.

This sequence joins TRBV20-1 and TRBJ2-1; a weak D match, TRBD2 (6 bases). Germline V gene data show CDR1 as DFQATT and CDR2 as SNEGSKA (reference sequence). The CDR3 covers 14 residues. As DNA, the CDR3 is TGCAGAAAACGGTCGGCGGTAGCGGAACCAGAGCAGTTCTTC. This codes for CRKRSAVAEPEQFF.

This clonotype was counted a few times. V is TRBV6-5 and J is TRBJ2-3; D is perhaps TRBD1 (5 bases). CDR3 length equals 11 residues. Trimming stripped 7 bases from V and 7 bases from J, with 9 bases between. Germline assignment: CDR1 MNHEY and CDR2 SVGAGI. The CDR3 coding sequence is TGTGCCAGCACCTCAGGGCATACGCAGTATTTT. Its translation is CASTSGHTQYF.

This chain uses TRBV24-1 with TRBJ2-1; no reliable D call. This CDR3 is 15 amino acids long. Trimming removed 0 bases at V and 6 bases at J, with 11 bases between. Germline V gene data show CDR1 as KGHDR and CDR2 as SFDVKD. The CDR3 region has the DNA TGTGCCACCAGTGATTTGAGTTCTAGAGCCAATGAGCAGTTCTTC. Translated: CATSDLSSRANEQFF.

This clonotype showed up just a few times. The CDR3 is CASSLVGVGNYGYTF. As DNA, the CDR3 is TGTGCCAGCAGCTTAGTAGGCGTGGGGAACTATGGCTACACCTTC. The chain recombines TRBV7-9 with TRBJ1-2, with D unresolved. V dropped 1 base and J dropped 2 bases, with 11 bases sitting between them. CDR3 length: 15 amino acids. CDR1 and CDR2 from the germline V gene are SEHNR and FQNEAQ (reference sequence).

CDR3 coding DNA: TGCAGTGCTAGAGTCCAGGTTAATGAAAAACTGTTTTTT. It specifies CSARVQVNEKLFF. The chain has TRBV20-1 and TRBJ1-4; the D is unclear. CDR3 length: 13 residues. Germline V gives CDR1 DFQATT, CDR2 SNEGSKA (reference sequence). V shed 1 base and J shed 4 bases, with 7 bases lying between them.

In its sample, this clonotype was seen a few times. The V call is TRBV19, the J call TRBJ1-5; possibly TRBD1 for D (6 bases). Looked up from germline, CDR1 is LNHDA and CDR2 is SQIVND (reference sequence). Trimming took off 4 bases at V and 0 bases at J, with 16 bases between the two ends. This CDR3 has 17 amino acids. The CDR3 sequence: CASSTSGTTYSNQPQHF. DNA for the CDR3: TGTGCCAGTAGTACTTCCGGGACAACGTATAGCAATCAGCCCCAGCATTTT.

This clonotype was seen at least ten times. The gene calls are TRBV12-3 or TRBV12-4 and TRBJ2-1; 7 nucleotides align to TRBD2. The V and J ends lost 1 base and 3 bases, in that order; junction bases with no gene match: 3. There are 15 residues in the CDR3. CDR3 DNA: TGTGCCAGCAGTTTAGGTTCTAGCGGCTACAATGAGCAGTTCTTC. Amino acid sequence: CASSLGSSGYNEQFF.

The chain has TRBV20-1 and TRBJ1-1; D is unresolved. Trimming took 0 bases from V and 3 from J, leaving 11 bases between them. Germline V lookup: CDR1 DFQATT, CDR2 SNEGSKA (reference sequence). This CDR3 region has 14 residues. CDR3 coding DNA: TGCAGTGCTAGAGATTTCGGGGAAGACACTGAAGCTTTCTTT. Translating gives CSARDFGEDTEAFF.

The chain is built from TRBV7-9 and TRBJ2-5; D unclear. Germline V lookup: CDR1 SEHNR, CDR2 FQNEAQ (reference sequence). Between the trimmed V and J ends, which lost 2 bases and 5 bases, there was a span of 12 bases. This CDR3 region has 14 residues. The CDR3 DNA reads TGTGCCAGCAGCTTATTCTGGACCGAGGAGACCCAGTACTTC. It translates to CASSLFWTEETQYF.

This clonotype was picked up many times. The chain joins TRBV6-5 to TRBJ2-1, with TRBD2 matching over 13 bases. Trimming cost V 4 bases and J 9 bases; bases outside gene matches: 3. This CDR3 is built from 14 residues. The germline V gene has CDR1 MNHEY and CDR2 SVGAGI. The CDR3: CASSLGLAGVEQFF. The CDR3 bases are TGTGCCAGCAGTTTAGGACTAGCGGGAGTTGAGCAGTTCTTC.

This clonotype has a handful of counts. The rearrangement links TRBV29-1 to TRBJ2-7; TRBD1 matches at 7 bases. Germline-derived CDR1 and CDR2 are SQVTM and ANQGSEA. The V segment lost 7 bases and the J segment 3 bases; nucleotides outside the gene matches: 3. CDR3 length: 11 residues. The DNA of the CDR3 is TGCAGCGGACGGGACAGCTACGAGCAGTACTTC. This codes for CSGRDSYEQYF.

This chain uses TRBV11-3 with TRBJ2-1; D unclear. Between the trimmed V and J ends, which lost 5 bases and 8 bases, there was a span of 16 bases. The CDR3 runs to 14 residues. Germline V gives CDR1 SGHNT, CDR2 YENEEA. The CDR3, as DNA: TGTGCCAGCAGCCCAAGTAGGGTTCGAGATGAGCAGTTCTTC. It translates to CASSPSRVRDEQFF.

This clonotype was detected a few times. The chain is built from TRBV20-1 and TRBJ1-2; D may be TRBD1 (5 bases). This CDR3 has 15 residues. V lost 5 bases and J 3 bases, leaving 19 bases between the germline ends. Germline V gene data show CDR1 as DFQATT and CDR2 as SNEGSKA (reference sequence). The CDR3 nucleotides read TGCAGTGCTGAGGCGCGGGACCGGAGGGACTATGGCTACACCTTC. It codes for CSAEARDRRDYGYTF.

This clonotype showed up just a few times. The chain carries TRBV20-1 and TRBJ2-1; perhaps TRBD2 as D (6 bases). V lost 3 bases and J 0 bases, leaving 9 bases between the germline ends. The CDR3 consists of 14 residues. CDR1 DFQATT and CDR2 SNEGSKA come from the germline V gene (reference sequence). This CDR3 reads CSASGSHSYNEQFF. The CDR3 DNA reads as TGCAGTGCTAGCGGGAGCCACTCCTACAATGAGCAGTTCTTC.

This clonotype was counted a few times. The CDR3 protein is CASSFRRGLYGYTF. CDR3 DNA sequence: TGTGCCAGCAGTTTTCGCAGGGGGCTCTATGGCTACACCTTC. This chain uses TRBV12-3 or TRBV12-4 with TRBJ1-2, with TRBD1 identical over 8 bases. The length of the CDR3 is 14 residues. V trimming: 3 bases; J trimming: 4 bases; junction bases outside the gene matches: 4.

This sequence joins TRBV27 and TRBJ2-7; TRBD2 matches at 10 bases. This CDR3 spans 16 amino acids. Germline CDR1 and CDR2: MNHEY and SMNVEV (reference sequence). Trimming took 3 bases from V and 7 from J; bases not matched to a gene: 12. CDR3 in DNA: TGTGCCAGCAGTTTTGGGAGCGGGGGGGCCTTCGGAGAGCAGTACTTC. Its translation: CASSFGSGGAFGEQYF.

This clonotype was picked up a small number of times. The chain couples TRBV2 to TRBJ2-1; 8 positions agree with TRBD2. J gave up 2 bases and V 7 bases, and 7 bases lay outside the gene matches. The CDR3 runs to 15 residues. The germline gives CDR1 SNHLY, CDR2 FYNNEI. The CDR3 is CASKPGLGTYNEQFF. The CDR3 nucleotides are TGTGCCAGCAAGCCGGGACTAGGGACCTACAATGAGCAGTTCTTC. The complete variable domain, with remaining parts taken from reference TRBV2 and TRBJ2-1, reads EPEVTQTPSHQVTQMGQEVILRCVPISNHLYFYWYRQILGQKVEFLVSFYNNEISEKSEIFDDQFSVERPDGSNFTLKIRSTKLEDSAMYFCASKPGLGTYNEQFFGPGTRLTVL.

The CDR3 spells CAWIVRGPRADTQYF. CDR3 DNA sequence: TGTGCCTGGATAGTCCGGGGACCCCGGGCAGATACGCAGTATTTT. The chain is built from TRBV30 and TRBJ2-3; D tentatively reads TRBD1 or TRBD2 (5 bases each). Germline V gene data show CDR1 as GTSNPN and CDR2 as SVGIG (reference sequence). The CDR3 loop spans 15 amino acids. Trimming cost V 4 bases and J 4 bases, with 18 bases left between them. Looking up the rest from reference TRBV30 and TRBJ2-3 gives the full variable domain: SQTIHQWPATLVQPVGSPLSLECTVEGTSNPNLYWYRQAAGRGLQLLFYSVGIGQISSEVPQNLSASRPQDRQFILSSKKLLLSDSGFYLCAWIVRGPRADTQYFGPGTRLTVL.

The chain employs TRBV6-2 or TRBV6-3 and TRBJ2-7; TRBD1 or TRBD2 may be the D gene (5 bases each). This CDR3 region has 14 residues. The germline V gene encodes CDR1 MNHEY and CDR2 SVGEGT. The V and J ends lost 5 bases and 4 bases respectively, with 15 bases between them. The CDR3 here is CASSNTGTSYEQYF. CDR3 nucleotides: TGTGCCAGCAGTAACACCGGGACCTCATACGAGCAGTACTTC.

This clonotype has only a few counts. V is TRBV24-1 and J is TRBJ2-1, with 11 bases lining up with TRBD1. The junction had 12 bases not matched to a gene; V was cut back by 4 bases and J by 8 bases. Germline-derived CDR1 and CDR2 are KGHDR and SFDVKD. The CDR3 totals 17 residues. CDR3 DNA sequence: TGTGCCACCAGTGACCCTAACCCGGGACAGGGGGGTGATGAGCAGTTCTTC. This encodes CATSDPNPGQGGDEQFF.

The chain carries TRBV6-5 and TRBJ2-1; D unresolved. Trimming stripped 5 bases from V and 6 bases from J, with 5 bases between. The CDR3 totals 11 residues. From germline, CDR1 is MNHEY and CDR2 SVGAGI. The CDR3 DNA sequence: TGTGCCAGCAGTGATCGCAATGAGCAGTTCTTC. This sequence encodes CASSDRNEQFF.

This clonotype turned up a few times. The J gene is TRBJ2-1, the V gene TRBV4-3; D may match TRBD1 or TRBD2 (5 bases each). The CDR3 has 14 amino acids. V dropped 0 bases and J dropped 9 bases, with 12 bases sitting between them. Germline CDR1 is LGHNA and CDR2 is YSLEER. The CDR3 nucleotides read TGCGCCAGCAGCCAAGATCTGGGGGTCCGTGAGCAGTTCTTC. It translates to CASSQDLGVREQFF.

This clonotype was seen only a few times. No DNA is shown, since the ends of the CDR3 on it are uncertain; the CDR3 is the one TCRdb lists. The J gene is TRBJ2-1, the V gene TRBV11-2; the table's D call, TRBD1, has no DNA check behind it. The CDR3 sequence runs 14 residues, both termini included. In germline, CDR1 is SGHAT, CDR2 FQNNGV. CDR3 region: CASSLVGQGARKFF.

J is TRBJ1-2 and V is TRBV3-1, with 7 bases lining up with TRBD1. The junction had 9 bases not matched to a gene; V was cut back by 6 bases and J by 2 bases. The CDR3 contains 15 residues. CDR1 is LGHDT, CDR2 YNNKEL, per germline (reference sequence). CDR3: CASSRDRTTNYGYTF. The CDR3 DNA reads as TGTGCCAGCAGTCGGGACAGAACTACGAACTATGGCTACACCTTC.

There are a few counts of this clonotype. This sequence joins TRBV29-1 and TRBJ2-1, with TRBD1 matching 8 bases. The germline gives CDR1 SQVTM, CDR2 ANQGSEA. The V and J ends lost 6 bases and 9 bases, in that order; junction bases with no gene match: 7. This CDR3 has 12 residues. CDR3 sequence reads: CSVDRGQVEQFF. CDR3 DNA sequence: TGCAGCGTCGACAGGGGTCAAGTTGAGCAGTTCTTC.

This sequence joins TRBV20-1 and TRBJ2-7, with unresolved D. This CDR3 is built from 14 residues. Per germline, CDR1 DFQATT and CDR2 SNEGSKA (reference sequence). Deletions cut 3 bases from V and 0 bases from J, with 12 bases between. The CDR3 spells CSASRPEFSYEQYF. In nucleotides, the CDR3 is TGCAGTGCTAGTAGACCTGAGTTCTCCTACGAGCAGTACTTC.